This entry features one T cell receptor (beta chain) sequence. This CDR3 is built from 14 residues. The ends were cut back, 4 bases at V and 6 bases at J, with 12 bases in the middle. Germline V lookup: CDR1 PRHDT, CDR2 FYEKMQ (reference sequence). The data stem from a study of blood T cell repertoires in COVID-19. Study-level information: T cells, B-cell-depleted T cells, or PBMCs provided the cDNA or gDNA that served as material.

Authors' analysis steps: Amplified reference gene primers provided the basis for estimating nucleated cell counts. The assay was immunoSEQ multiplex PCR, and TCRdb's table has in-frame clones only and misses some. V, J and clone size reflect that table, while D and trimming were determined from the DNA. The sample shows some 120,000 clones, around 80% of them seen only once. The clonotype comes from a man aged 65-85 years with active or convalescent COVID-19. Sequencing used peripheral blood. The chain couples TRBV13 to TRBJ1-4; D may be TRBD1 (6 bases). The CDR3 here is CASSYRVMDEKLFF. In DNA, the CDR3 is TGTGCCAGCAGCTACAGGGTTATGGATGAAAAACTGTTTTTT.